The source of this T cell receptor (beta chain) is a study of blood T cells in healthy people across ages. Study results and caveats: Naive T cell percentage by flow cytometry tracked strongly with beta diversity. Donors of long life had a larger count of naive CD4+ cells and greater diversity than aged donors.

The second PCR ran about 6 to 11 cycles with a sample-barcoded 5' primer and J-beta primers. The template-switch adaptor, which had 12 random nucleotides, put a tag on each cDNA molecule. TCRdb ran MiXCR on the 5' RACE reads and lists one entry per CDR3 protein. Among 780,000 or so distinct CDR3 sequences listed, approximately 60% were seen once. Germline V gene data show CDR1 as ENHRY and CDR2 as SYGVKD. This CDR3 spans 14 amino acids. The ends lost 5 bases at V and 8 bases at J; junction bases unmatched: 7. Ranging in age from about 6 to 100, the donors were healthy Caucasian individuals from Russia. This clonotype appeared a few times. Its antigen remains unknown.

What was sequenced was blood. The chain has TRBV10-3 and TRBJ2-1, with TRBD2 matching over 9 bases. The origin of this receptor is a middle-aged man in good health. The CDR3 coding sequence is TGTGCCATCAGTAAGGGACTAGCCGGCGATGAGCAGTTCTTC. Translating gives CAISKGLAGDEQFF.